The entry that follows covers one T cell receptor (beta chain) sequence. This specimen comes from a study of a mutant IDH1 vaccine in newly diagnosed glioma. Background on the study: Most had both radiotherapy and temozolomide beforehand; others had only one.

CDR3 length: 14 amino acids. Germline V gives CDR1 SGHDT, CDR2 YYEEEE. J gave up 5 bases and V 0 bases, and 4 bases lay outside the gene matches. Time point described: baseline, week 1 (first vaccination visit). Treatment noted: pre-vaccination baseline after standard-of-care therapy. The data were produced by immunoSEQ multiplex PCR, yet TCRdb's version contains in-frame clones alone and is incomplete. The table includes 99,000 or so clones, approximately 90% detected once. The receptor comes from a woman between 45 and 65 years old with glioma. The sample consisted of PBMCs, taken from a glioma patient treated with radiotherapy, temozolomide or both. The chain joins TRBV5-6 to TRBJ2-7; 8 bases line up with TRBD1. The DNA for the CDR3 is TGTGCCAGCAGCTTGGGACAGGGGTTCAACGAGCAGTACTTC. Translation gives CASSLGQGFNEQYF.